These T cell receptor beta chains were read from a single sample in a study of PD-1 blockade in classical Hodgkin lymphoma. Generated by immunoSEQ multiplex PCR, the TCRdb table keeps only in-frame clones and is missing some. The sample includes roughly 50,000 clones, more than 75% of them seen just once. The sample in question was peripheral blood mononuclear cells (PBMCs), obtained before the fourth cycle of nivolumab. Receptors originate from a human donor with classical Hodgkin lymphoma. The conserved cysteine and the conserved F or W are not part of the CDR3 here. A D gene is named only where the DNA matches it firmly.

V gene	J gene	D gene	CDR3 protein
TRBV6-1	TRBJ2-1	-	ASSEQGGGYNEQF
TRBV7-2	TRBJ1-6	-	ASSLGTVYSPLH
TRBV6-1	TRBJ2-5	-	ASSEEGGSGGAQY
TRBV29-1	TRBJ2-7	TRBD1	SAEYRGTHEQY
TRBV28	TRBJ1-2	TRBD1	ASIGWGRGLNDGYT
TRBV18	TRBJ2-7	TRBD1	ASSPSGQGFEQY
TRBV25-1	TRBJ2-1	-	ASSEFRPLSEQF
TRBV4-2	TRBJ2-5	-	ASSQLFRGTSEQTQY
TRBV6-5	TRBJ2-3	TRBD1	ASRASGGGDTQY
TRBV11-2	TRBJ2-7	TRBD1	ASSLDPGQAYEQY
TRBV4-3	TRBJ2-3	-	ASSQDREPGDTQY
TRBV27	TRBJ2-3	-	ASSFFGVQGTDTQY
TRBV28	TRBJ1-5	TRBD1	ASSLYLQDRGDQPQH
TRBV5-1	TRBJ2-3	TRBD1	ASSLQGDKTDTQY
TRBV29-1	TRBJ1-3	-	SVDLGVQGKNTIY
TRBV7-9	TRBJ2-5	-	ASSPWTEQETQY
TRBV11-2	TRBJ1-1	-	ASSLSGTTNTEAF
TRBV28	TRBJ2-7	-	ASSVFLGGYEQY
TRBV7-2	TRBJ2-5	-	ASSEQETQY
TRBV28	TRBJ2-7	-	ASSSHPRGHEQY
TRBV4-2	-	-	ASSQPGSPYEQY
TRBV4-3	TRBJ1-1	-	ASSQAGRWGEAF
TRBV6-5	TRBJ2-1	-	ASSYSLKANEQF
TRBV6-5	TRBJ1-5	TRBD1	ASSYRQGGQPQH
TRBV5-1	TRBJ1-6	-	ASSLAGRGTPLH